Sequencing of this T cell receptor beta chain was carried out in a study of OX40 agonist ivuxolimab in advanced cancers. Repertoires were generated with immunoSEQ multiplex PCR, while TCRdb's copy carries only in-frame clones and drops some. This sample has 55,000 to 70,000 clones, with 83% found just once. CDR3 length: 17 residues. Germline lookup yields CDR1 MGHRA and CDR2 YSYEKL. V lost 3 bases and J 0 bases, leaving 17 bases between the germline ends. This TCR derives from an adult with an advanced solid tumor such as melanoma, head and neck, liver or kidney cancer. The chain carries TRBV4-1 and TRBJ2-5, with a tentative D call TRBD1 (6 bases). The material was CD4+ or CD8+ T cells sorted from blood, obtained in a trial of the OX40 agonist ivuxolimab. CDR3 region: CASSQRGWGTNQETQYF. In DNA form, the CDR3 reads TGCGCCAGCAGCCAGAGGGGGTGGGGGACAAACCAAGAGACCCAGTACTTC.